A selection of T cell receptor beta chains follows, all from one sample in a study of cytomegalovirus exposure and HLA in healthy donors. Some clones are missing from TCRdb's copy, which holds only in-frame ones; the method was immunoSEQ multiplex PCR. Of some 180,000 clones listed, approximately 85% were seen once; the top ten hold about 2%. The sequencing input was PBMCs. The origin of the receptors is a woman between 50 and 59 years old in good health and CMV-seronegative. Both conserved end residues are trimmed from each CDR3. The order of the fields is CDR3 protein, V gene, J gene.

CDR3aa: ASSPGLPTRVNSPLH
v_gene: TRBV11-2
j_gene: TRBJ1-6

CDR3aa: ASSSLGQEVYGYT
v_gene: TRBV7-9
j_gene: TRBJ1-2

CDR3aa: ASSPPSRPDEQY
v_gene: TRBV18
j_gene: TRBJ2-7

CDR3aa: ASSPPFQTSGSYEQY
v_gene: TRBV18
j_gene: TRBJ2-7

CDR3aa: SVEDGLGEGGRTDEQY
v_gene: TRBV29-1
j_gene: TRBJ2-7

CDR3aa: ASSLLGPSTDTQY
v_gene: TRBV11-2
j_gene: TRBJ2-3

CDR3aa: ASSAQADTQY
v_gene: TRBV5-1
j_gene: TRBJ2-3

CDR3aa: ASSFGGRGLGGNTIY
v_gene: TRBV28
j_gene: TRBJ1-3

CDR3aa: ASSLAGGQSNSPLH
v_gene: TRBV5-1
j_gene: TRBJ1-6

CDR3aa: ASGESVSYEQY
v_gene: TRBV5-1
j_gene: TRBJ2-7

CDR3aa: ASSPSRSYSNQPQH
v_gene: TRBV4-3
j_gene: TRBJ1-5

CDR3aa: AVRQVGQPQH
v_gene: TRBV19
j_gene: TRBJ1-5

CDR3aa: ASSESDGNQPQH
v_gene: TRBV10-2
j_gene: TRBJ1-5

CDR3aa: ASSLEAGYNEQY
v_gene: TRBV5-1
j_gene: TRBJ2-7

CDR3aa: ASSLGNRAGDTQY
v_gene: TRBV11-1
j_gene: TRBJ2-3

CDR3aa: ASSSGLYNEQF
v_gene: TRBV27
j_gene: TRBJ2-1

CDR3aa: ASRLQGRETQY
v_gene: TRBV6-1
j_gene: TRBJ2-5

CDR3aa: AWQFSSTDTQY
v_gene: TRBV30
j_gene: TRBJ2-3

CDR3aa: ASSPNLGTSGPETQY
v_gene: TRBV5-1
j_gene: TRBJ2-5

CDR3aa: ASSYRGRSNEKLF
v_gene: TRBV28
j_gene: TRBJ1-4

CDR3aa: ASSNRMVGEQF
v_gene: TRBV7-2
j_gene: TRBJ2-1

CDR3aa: ASSSSAPSPAGITPYEQY
v_gene: TRBV28
j_gene: TRBJ2-7

CDR3aa: AISGGPSDTQY
v_gene: TRBV7-9
j_gene: TRBJ2-3

CDR3aa: ASMSGRSADTQY
v_gene: TRBV28
j_gene: TRBJ2-3

CDR3aa: ASRPARPGNTIY
v_gene: TRBV5-1
j_gene: TRBJ1-3

CDR3aa: SSSLGGLAGRGTDTQY
v_gene: TRBV7-9
j_gene: TRBJ2-3

CDR3aa: ASSPARQGAYNEQF
v_gene: TRBV7-2
j_gene: TRBJ2-1

CDR3aa: ASSLRDRGYTIY
v_gene: TRBV7-8
j_gene: TRBJ1-3

CDR3aa: ASRSILAGFYEQY
v_gene: TRBV2
j_gene: TRBJ2-7

CDR3aa: SATGYTEAF
v_gene: TRBV20-1
j_gene: TRBJ1-1

CDR3aa: ASSDRGSSTDTQY
v_gene: TRBV6-4
j_gene: TRBJ2-3

CDR3aa: AISEGTGGTSGRAGEQY
v_gene: TRBV10-3
j_gene: TRBJ2-7

CDR3aa: ASSYPRGGVGKKLF
v_gene: TRBV6-5
j_gene: TRBJ1-4

CDR3aa: ASRVGRSSPLH
v_gene: TRBV2
j_gene: TRBJ1-6

CDR3aa: ASSLELADPETQY
v_gene: TRBV11-1
j_gene: TRBJ2-5

CDR3aa: ASSSAGQERNTIY
v_gene: TRBV28
j_gene: TRBJ1-3

CDR3aa: ASSLGRLAGDETQY
v_gene: TRBV5-1
j_gene: TRBJ2-5

CDR3aa: ASSPSGLPEGETQY
v_gene: TRBV18
j_gene: TRBJ2-5

CDR3aa: ASRGRGQETQY
v_gene: TRBV19
j_gene: TRBJ2-5

CDR3aa: ASSLASGARGEQF
v_gene: TRBV11-3
j_gene: TRBJ2-1

CDR3aa: ATWGLAGGPNKYSYNEQF
v_gene: TRBV28
j_gene: TRBJ2-1

CDR3aa: ASSLPGQGYEKLF
v_gene: TRBV11-2
j_gene: TRBJ1-4

CDR3aa: ASSLTTGGGGTQY
v_gene: TRBV11-2
j_gene: TRBJ2-5

CDR3aa: ASSTWDSNNEQF
v_gene: TRBV11-2
j_gene: TRBJ2-1

CDR3aa: ASSCSENVNYGYT
v_gene: TRBV6-6
j_gene: TRBJ1-2

CDR3aa: AWSGDINEKLF
v_gene: TRBV30
j_gene: TRBJ1-4

CDR3aa: ASSIPQGTGNTIY
v_gene: TRBV19
j_gene: TRBJ1-3

CDR3aa: ASSYDSSYNEQF
v_gene: TRBV6-5
j_gene: TRBJ2-1

CDR3aa: ASSSNPLAGALYEQY
v_gene: TRBV7-2
j_gene: TRBJ2-7

CDR3aa: ASSEARTGGEPGIMF
v_gene: TRBV2
j_gene: TRBJ1-4

CDR3aa: ASRADTEAF
v_gene: TRBV5-1
j_gene: TRBJ1-1